Below are 2 T cell receptor beta chains sequenced from a single sample in a study of stem cell transplantation in POMP-related autoinflammatory disease (dated by TCRdb to the early 2020s). The time point label for this specimen denotes: before hematopoietic stem cell transplant. Receptor libraries were prepared by the immunoSEQ multiplex PCR assay. TCRdb stores this immuneACCESS table with in-frame sequences only. Part of the clones is absent; in the studies checked, under half of the shortfall reflects unresolved V genes, and no reason is known for the rest. The sample table shows about 2,000 clones, and roughly 90% are seen once. Of the sample, 21% is held by the ten largest clones. The sample here was Tregs from PBMCs, taken before stem cell transplantation. The receptors derive from a human donor with POMP-related autoinflammation and immune dysregulation (PRAID).

The gene calls are TRBV5-1 and TRBJ1-1; weak D call: TRBD1 (5 bases). Germline values: CDR1 SGHRS, CDR2 YFSETQ. The CDR3 length is 14 residues. Trimming took off 0 bases at V and 5 bases at J, with 11 bases between the two ends. Here the CDR3 DNA reads TGCGCCAGCAGCTTGGTTCAGGGAGGGACTGAAGCTTTCTTT. It codes for CASSLVQGGTEAFF.

A few counts support this clone. This sequence joins TRBV6-4 and TRBJ2-3, with D unresolved. The CDR3 extends over 15 amino acids. Germline lookup yields CDR1 MRHNA and CDR2 SNTAGT. V lost 7 bases and J 0 bases, leaving 14 bases between the germline ends. The CDR3 sequence: CASNSSPVSTDTQYF. Written as DNA, the CDR3 is TGTGCCAGCAACAGTTCACCAGTTAGCACAGATACGCAGTATTTT.